The rows below give T cell receptor beta chains drawn from one sample of a study of shared clonotypes between healthy human individuals. Repertoires were generated with immunoSEQ multiplex PCR, while TCRdb's copy carries only in-frame clones and drops some. The sample contains fewer than 3 million clones, 85% to 95% of which appear only once. Sequencing input: naive CD4+ T cells from PBMCs. Source of these receptors: a man aged 18 to 30 in good health. Some clones in this sample may be carry-over from other donors' samples. Each CDR3 is given with its conserved first and last residue. The D gene is left open where the match is weak. The size entry is marked missing in some rows and otherwise reads once, few, many or a size class.

V	D	size	length	J	CDR3	DNA
TRBV7-3	-	-	13	TRBJ2-1	CASSPRWDNEQFF	TGTGCCAGCAGCCCCAGGTGGGACAATGAGCAGTTCTTC
TRBV5-4	TRBD2	-	14	TRBJ2-1	CASSVPSGSNEQFF	TGTGCCAGCAGCGTGCCTAGCGGGAGTAATGAGCAGTTCTTC
TRBV10-3	-	-	13	TRBJ2-5	CAIRGDFLGAQYF	TGTGCCATCAGGGGGGACTTTCTGGGGGCCCAGTACTTC
TRBV5-4	-	-	11	TRBJ2-2	CASSARGELFF	TGTGCCAGCAGCGCACGCGGGGAGCTGTTTTTT
TRBV6-1	-	-	12	TRBJ2-7	CASSEGGDEQYF	TGTGCCAGCAGTGAAGGGGGGGACGAGCAGTACTTC
TRBV7-2	-	-	15	TRBJ2-7	CASSLEPGRSYEQYF	TGTGCCAGCAGCTTAGAGCCGGGGAGGTCCTACGAGCAGTACTTC
TRBV6-6	-	-	13	TRBJ2-7	CASSYSRGSEQYF	TGTGCCAGCAGTTACTCAAGAGGGAGCGAGCAGTACTTC
TRBV29-1	TRBD2	-	18	TRBJ2-3	CSVDPLGLAGGGTDTQYF	TGCAGCGTTGACCCCCTGGGACTAGCGGGAGGGGGCACAGATACGCAGTATTTT
TRBV19	-	-	15	TRBJ1-4	CASSDRPATNEKLFF	TGTGCCAGTAGTGACCGGCCCGCAACTAATGAAAAACTGTTTTTT
TRBV18	TRBD1	few	14	TRBJ2-1	CASSPGNRGPLEFF	TGTGCCAGCTCACCAGGAAACAGGGGGCCTTTAGAGTTCTTC
TRBV6-6	TRBD2	-	13	TRBJ2-3	CATGGGGTDTQYF	TGTGCCACCGGGGGGGGAGGCACAGATACGCAGTATTTT
TRBV5-1	-	-	16	TRBJ1-2	CASSLGDARTVYGYTF	TGCGCCAGCAGCTTGGGAGATGCCCGGACGGTCTATGGCTACACCTTC